What follows are 20 T cell receptor beta chains derived from one specimen sequenced in a study of cytomegalovirus exposure and HLA in healthy donors. Primers for the PCR totalled 60 Vbeta and 13 Jbeta. Method: immunoSEQ multiplex PCR; TCRdb's copy keeps in-frame clones and lacks some. The table lists tens of thousands of clones, about 71% of them singletons. Sequencing was carried out using PBMCs. The source of these receptors is a woman aged 40 to 50 in good health and CMV-seronegative.

The chain combines TRBV28 with TRBJ2-3, with TRBD1 matching over 7 bases. The CDR3 extends over 15 amino acids. In germline, CDR1 is MDHEN, CDR2 SYDVKM. V shed 5 bases and J 3 bases; nucleotides not matched to a gene: 8. The CDR3 sequence is CASSRDRADTDTQYF. CDR3 in DNA: TGTGCCAGCAGTCGCGACAGGGCTGATACAGATACGCAGTATTTT.

This clone was observed once. The chain employs TRBV14 and TRBJ2-7; D possibly corresponds to TRBD1 (5 bases). V was shortened by 0 bases and J by 4 bases, with 22 bases between the two germline ends. The CDR3 has 18 residues. Germline V lookup: CDR1 SGHDN, CDR2 FVKESK. The CDR3 spells CASSQEAGWTIEPYEQYF. CDR3 coding DNA: TGTGCCAGCAGCCAAGAAGCTGGGTGGACAATTGAACCTTACGAGCAGTACTTC.

This clone showed up just once. V is TRBV5-5 and J is TRBJ1-5, with D tentatively TRBD1 (5 bases). This CDR3 contains 15 residues. CDR1 and CDR2 (germline): SGHKS, YYEKEE (reference sequence). Trimming shortened V by 2 bases and J by 0 bases, and 9 bases separated the two germline ends. CDR3 DNA sequence: TGTGCCAGCAGCTTCGACAGCTTTAGCAATCAGCCCCAGCATTTT. It translates to CASSFDSFSNQPQHF. Together with reference TRBV5-5 and TRBJ1-5, the CDR3 gives the full variable domain: DAGVTQSPTHLIKTRGQQVTLRCSPISGHKSVSWYQQVLGQGPQFIFQYYEKEERGRGNFPDRFSARQFPNYSSELNVNALLLGDSALYLCASSFDSFSNQPQHFGDGTRLSIL.

The rearrangement links TRBV5-1 to TRBJ1-1; the D gene is possibly TRBD1 (6 bases). The CDR3 is 14 amino acids. Germline CDR1 SGHRS, CDR2 YFSETQ. V was shortened by 2 bases and J by 8 bases, with 16 bases between the two germline ends. This CDR3 is CASSFAAQGVEAFF. In DNA form, the CDR3 reads TGCGCCAGCAGCTTTGCCGCACAGGGAGTCGAAGCTTTCTTT.

In its sample, this clone was seen a few times. The gene calls are TRBV11-3 and TRBJ2-2; a weak D match, TRBD1 (6 bases). CDR3 size: 16 residues. V lost 5 bases to trimming and J lost 1 base, with 14 bases between them. Germline V gene data show CDR1 as SGHNT and CDR2 as YENEEA. This chain's CDR3 is CASSLTGTRNTGELFF. CDR3 in DNA: TGTGCCAGCAGCCTGACCGGGACACGGAACACCGGGGAGCTGTTTTTT.

The CDR3 DNA follows: TGTGCCAGCAGCCGGAGTACAGGGAAGAACACTGAAGCTTTCTTT. The encoded protein is CASSRSTGKNTEAFF. This chain uses TRBV14 with TRBJ1-1; the D gene is possibly TRBD1 (6 bases). Germline V gives CDR1 SGHDN, CDR2 FVKESK. V was shortened by 4 bases and J by 1 base, with 13 bases between the two germline ends. The CDR3 spans 15 residues.

Notes on this clone: At one of its ends the junction is not consistent with the germline gene, which may arise from a read error. The chain carries TRBV4-1 and TRBJ2-7; the match to TRBD1 covers 9 bases. The CDR3 loop spans 16 amino acids. The germline V gene encodes CDR1 MGHRA and CDR2 YSYEKL. The chain's CDR3 is CASSQEGGQGHYGQYF. DNA for the CDR3: TGCGCCAGCAGCCAAGAGGGGGGACAGGGACACTACGGGCAGTACTTC.

The V call is TRBV19, the J call TRBJ1-2; TRBD1 matches 7 bases. The length of the CDR3 is 15 residues. Looked up from germline, CDR1 is LNHDA and CDR2 is SQIVND (reference sequence). J lost 7 bases, V lost 6 bases, and 14 bases had no gene match. CDR3 region: CASSPGAGGTTGYTF. CDR3 nucleotides: TGTGCCAGTAGCCCGGGGGCAGGGGGAACAACTGGCTACACCTTC. Full variable domain (outside the CDR3, taken from reference TRBV19 and TRBJ1-2): DGGITQSPKYLFRKEGQNVTLSCEQNLNHDAMYWYRQDPGQGLRLIYYSQIVNDFQKGDIAEGYSVSREKKESFPLTVTSAQKNPTAFYLCASSPGAGGTTGYTFGSGTRLTVV.

This clone was recorded only once. This chain uses TRBV6-6 with TRBJ2-1; TRBD1 aligns across 7 bases. J lost 4 bases, V lost 8 bases, and 5 bases had no gene match. From germline, CDR1 is MNHNY and CDR2 SVGAGI (reference sequence). This CDR3 has 13 residues. CDR3 nucleotide sequence: TGTGCCAGCCGGGACAGACTTTACAATGAGCAGTTCTTC. Residues: CASRDRLYNEQFF.

The chain employs TRBV5-4 and TRBJ2-3, with 9 positions matching TRBD2. Germline V lookup: CDR1 SGHNT, CDR2 YYREEE (reference sequence). There are 15 residues in the CDR3. The J segment lost 2 bases and the V segment lost 2 bases, leaving 3 bases of the junction unmatched. As DNA, the CDR3 is TGTGCCAGCAGCTTTCTAGCGGGGACCACAGATACGCAGTATTTT. Residues: CASSFLAGTTDTQYF.

The V and J genes are TRBV28 and TRBJ2-7; no clear D gene. CDR1 is MDHEN, CDR2 SYDVKM, per germline. The length of the CDR3 is 12 residues. The V end was cut by 2 bases, the J end by 2 bases, with 4 bases between. CDR3 residues: CASSLAAYEQYF. CDR3 bases: TGTGCCAGCAGTTTAGCAGCCTACGAGCAGTACTTC.

Only a few counts were recorded for this clone. The gene calls are TRBV10-2 and TRBJ1-6, with TRBD1 as a possible D gene (5 bases). This CDR3 has 13 residues. Germline lookup yields CDR1 WSHSY and CDR2 SAAADI. Deletions cut 2 bases from V and 8 bases from J, with 7 bases between. The CDR3 DNA follows: TGCGCCAGCAGTGAGATAGGGGATTCACCCCTCCACTTT. This sequence encodes CASSEIGDSPLHF.

The rearrangement uses TRBV11-2 and TRBJ2-1, with 14 bases fitting TRBD2. The V gene's germline CDR1 is SGHAT and CDR2 FQNNGV. This CDR3 is built from 19 residues. V lost 5 bases to trimming and J lost 6 bases; unmatched junction nucleotides: 15. The DNA of the CDR3 is TGTGCCAGCAGCCCTACCGGACTAGCGGGAGGCCGGAGGGGCAATGAGCAGTTCTTC. Translation: CASSPTGLAGGRRGNEQFF.

The chain carries TRBV27 and TRBJ1-5; perhaps TRBD1 as D (6 bases). The length of the CDR3 is 15 residues. Germline V gene sequence: CDR1 MNHEY, CDR2 SMNVEV (reference sequence). V was pared by 3 bases and J by 3 bases, with 12 bases between. Here the CDR3 DNA reads TGTGCCAGCAGTTTGGGACACCTGAACAATCAGCCCCAGCATTTT. Its protein is CASSLGHLNNQPQHF.

The chain recombines TRBV19 with TRBJ2-1; 14 bases agree with TRBD2. Per germline, CDR1 LNHDA and CDR2 SQIVND (reference sequence). The CDR3 extends over 18 amino acids. V trimming: 4 bases; J trimming: 4 bases; junction bases outside the gene matches: 9. The CDR3 DNA reads TGTGCCAGTAGTAAAGTGGGACTAGCGGGAGATAAGTACAATGAGCAGTTCTTC. As protein: CASSKVGLAGDKYNEQFF.

The V gene is TRBV18, the J gene TRBJ2-1; D may be TRBD2 (6 bases). With 6 bases removed from V and 6 bases from J, the gap between germline ends came to 21 bases. From germline, CDR1 is KGHSH and CDR2 LQKENI. This CDR3 comprises 16 residues. The DNA for the CDR3 is TGTGCCAGCTCGCCTCCGGGGGTCTTAGATTCCAATGAGCAGTTCTTC. Amino acid sequence: CASSPPGVLDSNEQFF.

CDR3 DNA sequence: TGTGCCAGTAGTGGGACAGCTTTTTATCAGCCCCAGCATTTT. This sequence encodes CASSGTAFYQPQHF. V and J are TRBV19 and TRBJ1-5; 7 nucleotides line up with TRBD1. The CDR3 length is 14 residues. CDR1 LNHDA and CDR2 SQIVND come from the germline V gene (reference sequence). V was clipped by 5 bases and J by 5 bases; unmatched bases: 6. The full variable domain, with the rest looked up from reference TRBV19 and TRBJ1-5, is DGGITQSPKYLFRKEGQNVTLSCEQNLNHDAMYWYRQDPGQGLRLIYYSQIVNDFQKGDIAEGYSVSREKKESFPLTVTSAQKNPTAFYLCASSGTAFYQPQHFGDGTRLSIL.

This rearrangement joins TRBV25-1 to TRBJ1-2; D is uncertain. This CDR3 has 12 residues. V was cut by 10 bases and J by 4 bases, with 13 bases left in between. Looked up from germline, CDR1 is MGHDK and CDR2 is SYGVNS. In DNA, the CDR3 is TGTGCCACTGAAGGACTCGGCTATGGCTACACCTTC. It specifies CATEGLGYGYTF.

This chain joins TRBV15 and TRBJ1-4; TRBD1 aligns across 7 bases. The ends lost 5 bases at V and 5 bases at J; junction bases unmatched: 5. CDR1 is LNHNV and CDR2 is YYDKDF in the germline V gene (reference sequence). The CDR3 is 14 residues long. The CDR3: CATSSDRINEKLFF. CDR3 nucleotide sequence: TGTGCCACCAGCTCGGACAGGATCAATGAAAAACTGTTTTTT.

The chain combines TRBV11-3 with TRBJ2-3; 11 positions match TRBD1. The ends lost 5 bases at V and 2 bases at J; junction bases unmatched: 6. Germline V gene lookup returns CDR1 SGHNT and CDR2 YENEEA. The CDR3 is made up of 16 amino acids. The CDR3 nucleotides read TGTGCCAGCAGCCCAAGGACAGGGGGCCACACAGATACGCAGTATTTT. Translation gives CASSPRTGGHTDTQYF.